These 25 T cell receptor beta chains share one sample of origin, sequenced in a study of cytomegalovirus exposure and HLA in healthy donors. PCR involved 60 Vbeta and 13 Jbeta primers. Using immunoSEQ multiplex PCR, the repertoire was profiled, and TCRdb retains in-frame clones only, with some absent. Of 210,000 or so clones detected, about three quarters appear once; the ten largest clones hold around 16%. The sequencing input was PBMCs. These receptors all come from a man aged 35-49 years in good health and CMV-seronegative.

In DNA form, the CDR3 reads TGTGCCAGCAGCCCCATGGACAGCTACGAGCAGTACTTC. This codes for CASSPMDSYEQYF. V is TRBV5-4 and J is TRBJ2-7; possibly TRBD1 for D (6 bases). The CDR3 has 13 residues. Germline values: CDR1 SGHNT, CDR2 YYREEE (reference sequence). V was pared by 4 bases and J by 3 bases, with 11 bases between.

The V gene is TRBV27, the J gene TRBJ2-3; D perhaps matches TRBD2 (7 bases). Germline CDR1 MNHEY, CDR2 SMNVEV (reference sequence). This CDR3 has 15 amino acids. V was trimmed by 3 bases and J by 4 bases, leaving 14 bases between them. The CDR3 DNA sequence: TGTGCCAGCAGTTTGACGGGGGGCTTTGCAGATACGCAGTATTTT. It codes for CASSLTGGFADTQYF.

This sequence joins TRBV9 and TRBJ2-7; 8 bases map to TRBD1. CDR3 length: 13 residues. Germline-derived CDR1 and CDR2 are SGDLS and YYNGEE. V was pared by 4 bases and J by 6 bases, with 6 bases of the junction left unmatched. CDR3 in DNA: TGTGCCAGCAGCATAGGACAGGGAAGCGAGCAGTACTTC. This gives the protein CASSIGQGSEQYF. Complete variable domain (other parts from reference TRBV9 and TRBJ2-7): DSGVTQTPKHLITATGQRVTLRCSPRSGDLSVYWYQQSLDQGLQFLIQYYNGEERAKGNILERFSAQQFPDLHSELNLSSLELGDSALYFCASSIGQGSEQYFGPGTRLTVT.

The chain is built from TRBV6-1 and TRBJ1-5; 8 bases fit TRBD1. The CDR3 is 16 residues long. Trimming cost V 3 bases and J 0 bases; bases outside gene matches: 4. Germline V gene sequence: CDR1 MNHNS, CDR2 SASEGT. The CDR3 sequence: CASSDRTGSSNQPQHF. The CDR3 DNA reads as TGTGCCAGCAGTGATCGGACAGGGTCTAGCAATCAGCCCCAGCATTTT.

V gene TRBV7-5 combines with J gene TRBJ1-5; no DNA check was done on the table's D call, TRBD1. TRBV7-5 counts as a pseudogene. The CDR3 contains 17 residues. This chain's CDR3 is CARSFKGQPYSNQPQHF. CDR3 in DNA: TGTGCCAGAAGCTTTAAAGGACAACCATATAGCAATCAGCCCCAGCATTTT.

V gene TRBV25-1 combines with J gene TRBJ2-5; TRBD1 matches at 7 bases. Germline CDR1 is MGHDK and CDR2 is SYGVNS. The CDR3 totals 14 residues. With V trimmed by 3 bases and J by 5 bases, 6 bases remained unmatched. CDR3 sequence reads: CASSDDRVEETQYF. In nucleotides, the CDR3 is TGTGCCAGCAGTGACGACAGGGTGGAGGAGACCCAGTACTTC.

The chain combines TRBV19 with TRBJ2-2; possible D gene TRBD1, 5 bases. Trimming removed 11 bases at V and 6 bases at J, with 19 bases between. CDR3 length: 14 amino acids. Per germline, CDR1 LNHDA and CDR2 SQIVND (reference sequence). The CDR3 DNA reads TGTGCCGTCTACGTCCAGGGCTATCCCGGGGAGCTGTTTTTT. Translation gives CAVYVQGYPGELFF. The variable domain in full, with the rest retrieved from reference TRBV19 and TRBJ2-2, is DGGITQSPKYLFRKEGQNVTLSCEQNLNHDAMYWYRQDPGQGLRLIYYSQIVNDFQKGDIAEGYSVSREKKESFPLTVTSAQKNPTAFYLCAVYVQGYPGELFFGEGSRLTVL.

The chain employs TRBV25-1 and TRBJ1-1, with D tentatively TRBD1 (5 bases). CDR1 and CDR2 from the germline V gene are MGHDK and SYGVNS. Trimming stripped 6 bases from V and 7 bases from J, with 12 bases between. This CDR3 has 12 amino acids. CDR3 region: CASSKDSLEAFF. DNA of the CDR3: TGTGCCAGCAGCAAAGACAGTCTTGAAGCTTTCTTT.

The rearrangement joins TRBV14 to TRBJ2-1; 7 positions match TRBD2. Looked up from germline, CDR1 is SGHDN and CDR2 is FVKESK. Germline trimming cut 5 bases from V and 4 bases from J; bases unmatched to any gene: 11. CDR3 length: 16 residues. The CDR3 nucleotides read TGTGCCAGCAGCTACAGCGGGACCTACGTTTACAATGAGCAGTTCTTC. The encoded protein is CASSYSGTYVYNEQFF.

The chain has TRBV7-2 and TRBJ2-7, with 7 bases matching TRBD1. The germline CDR1 and CDR2 sequences are SGHTA and FQGNSA. The V gene end was trimmed by 1 base and the J gene end by 2 bases; junction bases not matched to a gene: 2. The length of the CDR3 is 14 residues. CDR3 loop: CASSLGGTAYEQYF. The CDR3 coding sequence is TGTGCCAGCAGCTTAGGAGGGACAGCCTACGAGCAGTACTTC.

The chain has TRBV5-4 and TRBJ2-4, with D possibly matching TRBD1 (6 bases). Trimming removed 4 bases from V and 3 bases from J, with 17 bases in between. The germline gives CDR1 SGHNT, CDR2 YYREEE (reference sequence). The length of the CDR3 is 16 residues. The CDR3 nucleotides are TGTGCCAGCAGCGGGGCTGGGGGCTGGGGCAAAAACATTCAGTACTTC. It yields the protein CASSGAGGWGKNIQYF. The variable domain in full, with the rest retrieved from reference TRBV5-4 and TRBJ2-4, is ETGVTQSPTHLIKTRGQQVTLRCSSQSGHNTVSWYQQALGQGPQFIFQYYREEENGRGNFPPRFSGLQFPNYSSELNVNALELDDSALYLCASSGAGGWGKNIQYFGAGTRLSVL.

This clone was detected once. The chain recombines TRBV18 with TRBJ1-5; D call uncertain. The V gene's germline CDR1 is KGHSH and CDR2 LQKENI. The V and J ends lost 2 bases and 5 bases respectively, with 13 bases between them. CDR3 length equals 15 residues. The CDR3 region has the DNA TGTGCCAGCTCACCATCATATTCAGGATATCAGCCCCAGCATTTT. Translation gives CASSPSYSGYQPQHF.

The CDR3: CATAPRRGETQYF. CDR3 coding DNA: TGTGCCACCGCCCCCCGGAGGGGTGAGACCCAGTACTTC. The chain joins TRBV6-6 to TRBJ2-5, with D possibly TRBD2 on 6 matching bases. Germline V gives CDR1 MNHNY, CDR2 SVGAGI (reference sequence). V lost 10 bases and J 5 bases, leaving 17 bases between the germline ends. The CDR3 sequence is 13 residues long.

This clone was seen only once. V usage is TRBV19 and J usage is TRBJ2-7; 9 positions agree with TRBD2. The CDR3 sequence is 15 residues long. The germline V gene encodes CDR1 LNHDA and CDR2 SQIVND (reference sequence). Germline trimming cut 1 base from V and 3 bases from J; bases unmatched to any gene: 4. In DNA, the CDR3 is TGTGCCAGTAGTATAGTCCTAGCGGGAATCTACGAGCAGTACTTC. Its translation: CASSIVLAGIYEQYF.

The rearrangement joins TRBV5-4 to TRBJ2-1; D might be TRBD1 (5 bases). V lost 0 bases to trimming and J lost 5 bases, with 9 bases between them. CDR1 is SGHNT and CDR2 is YYREEE in the germline V gene (reference sequence). CDR3 length: 14 residues. CDR3 residues: CASSLDRWNNEQFF. CDR3 bases: TGTGCCAGCAGCTTGGACAGGTGGAACAATGAGCAGTTCTTC. The variable domain in full, with the rest retrieved from reference TRBV5-4 and TRBJ2-1, is ETGVTQSPTHLIKTRGQQVTLRCSSQSGHNTVSWYQQALGQGPQFIFQYYREEENGRGNFPPRFSGLQFPNYSSELNVNALELDDSALYLCASSLDRWNNEQFFGPGTRLTVL.

The chain has TRBV6-6 and TRBJ1-5, with TRBD1 matching 8 bases. This CDR3 is 16 amino acids long. V lost 6 bases and J lost 2; bases outside the gene matches: 9. The V gene's germline CDR1 is MNHNY and CDR2 SVGAGI (reference sequence). The CDR3 reads CASRGPPGQGNQPQHF. CDR3 sequence (DNA): TGTGCCAGCAGGGGCCCACCGGGACAGGGCAATCAGCCCCAGCATTTT.

V and J are TRBV7-2 and TRBJ2-3; weak D call: TRBD2 (5 bases). CDR1 is SGHTA and CDR2 is FQGNSA in the germline V gene. The CDR3 is 14 amino acids. V was clipped by 5 bases and J by 2 bases, with 11 bases between them. This chain's CDR3 is CASSPTRATDTQYF. The CDR3, as DNA: TGTGCCAGCAGCCCCACGAGGGCCACAGATACGCAGTATTTT.

The V and J genes are TRBV29-1 and TRBJ1-1; D is uncertain. Trimming pared 3 bases from V and 1 base from J, leaving 6 bases between. The CDR3 has 12 residues. Looked up from germline, CDR1 is SQVTM and CDR2 is ANQGSEA. The CDR3 region is CSVDVQNTEAFF. CDR3 bases: TGCAGCGTTGATGTCCAGAACACTGAAGCTTTCTTT.

The gene calls are TRBV5-1 and TRBJ2-7, with 10 bases lining up with TRBD1. The CDR3 covers 16 residues. The V gene's germline CDR1 is SGHRS and CDR2 YFSETQ. V shed 4 bases, J shed 6 bases, and the junction held 13 bases outside the gene matches. CDR3 sequence (DNA): TGCGCCAGCAGCAAATTAACGACAGGGGGCAGAAGCGAGCAGTACTTC. Its protein is CASSKLTTGGRSEQYF.

To note about this clone: Its ends do not fully match the called genes, so a read error is possible. The chain couples TRBV7-9 to TRBJ1-2; D is unresolved. The CDR3 extends over 16 amino acids. Germline CDR1 and CDR2: SEHNR and FQNEAQ (reference sequence). The CDR3 loop reads CSSSYFRGLRDYGYTF. The CDR3 DNA follows: TGTTCCAGCAGCTACTTTCGGGGTCTTAGGGACTATGGCTACACCTTC.

The chain combines TRBV2 with TRBJ1-5, with a tentative D call TRBD1 (6 bases). The CDR3 sequence is 14 residues long. Deletions cut 6 bases from V and 10 bases from J, with 19 bases between. Germline CDR1 and CDR2: SNHLY and FYNNEI. The CDR3 protein is CASSFTGPYDPQHF. The CDR3 region has the DNA TGTGCCAGCAGCTTTACAGGGCCATACGATCCCCAGCATTTT. Drawing the rest from reference TRBV2 and TRBJ1-5, the complete variable domain is EPEVTQTPSHQVTQMGQEVILRCVPISNHLYFYWYRQILGQKVEFLVSFYNNEISEKSEIFDDQFSVERPDGSNFTLKIRSTKLEDSAMYFCASSFTGPYDPQHFGDGTRLSIL.

V usage is TRBV9 and J usage is TRBJ1-1; 8 bases line up with TRBD1. Per germline, CDR1 SGDLS and CDR2 YYNGEE. Trimming removed 4 bases from V and 7 bases from J; junction bases left unmatched: 6. This CDR3 has 13 residues. The CDR3 DNA reads TGTGCCAGCAGCCTCGGAGGACAGGGTGAAGCTTTCTTT. This translates into CASSLGGQGEAFF.

This clone was observed a single time. V usage is TRBV5-1 and J usage is TRBJ2-5; the D gene is possibly TRBD1 (5 bases). This CDR3 is built from 14 residues. Germline loops: CDR1 SGHRS, CDR2 YFSETQ. With 4 bases removed from V and 2 bases from J, the gap between germline ends came to 12 bases. The DNA for the CDR3 is TGCGCCAGCAGCGTTGCACAGGTGCAAGAGACCCAGTACTTC. It encodes CASSVAQVQETQYF. Full variable domain (outside the CDR3, taken from reference TRBV5-1 and TRBJ2-5): KAGVTQTPRYLIKTRGQQVTLSCSPISGHRSVSWYQQTPGQGLQFLFEYFSETQRNKGNFPGRFSGRQFSNSRSEMNVSTLELGDSALYLCASSVAQVQETQYFGPGTRLLVL.

Remarks on this clone: Other DNA sequences in this sample translate to the same CDR3. The genes are TRBV5-4 and TRBJ2-7; tentatively, D is TRBD2 (6 bases). Trimming took off 8 bases at V and 3 bases at J, with 18 bases between the two ends. The CDR3 consists of 14 residues. Germline-derived CDR1 and CDR2 are SGHNT and YYREEE (reference sequence). CDR3 nucleotides: TGTGCCAGTAGCACGGACTACCTGGACTACGAGCAGTACTTC. Its protein product is CASSTDYLDYEQYF.

The CDR3, as DNA: TGTGCCAGCTCACCAGGGGGGCAGGGGGCATCGAACTATGGCTACACCTTC. Its protein product is CASSPGGQGASNYGYTF. This chain links TRBV18 with TRBJ1-2; the match to TRBD1 covers 8 bases. The CDR3 spans 17 residues. Germline V lookup: CDR1 KGHSH, CDR2 LQKENI. V lost 2 bases, J lost 2 bases, and 10 bases stayed unmatched.